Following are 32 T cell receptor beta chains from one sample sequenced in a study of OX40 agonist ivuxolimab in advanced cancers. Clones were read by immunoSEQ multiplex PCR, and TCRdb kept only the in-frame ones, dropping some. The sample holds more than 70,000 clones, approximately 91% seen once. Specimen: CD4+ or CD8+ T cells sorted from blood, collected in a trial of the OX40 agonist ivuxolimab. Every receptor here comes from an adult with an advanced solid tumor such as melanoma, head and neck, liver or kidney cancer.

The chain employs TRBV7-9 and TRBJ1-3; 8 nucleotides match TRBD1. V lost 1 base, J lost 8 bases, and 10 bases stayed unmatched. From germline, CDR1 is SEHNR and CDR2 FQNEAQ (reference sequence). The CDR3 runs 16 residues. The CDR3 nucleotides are TGTGCCAGCAGCTTAGAGGGGACAGGCCAAGGGGACACCATATATTTT. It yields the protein CASSLEGTGQGDTIYF.

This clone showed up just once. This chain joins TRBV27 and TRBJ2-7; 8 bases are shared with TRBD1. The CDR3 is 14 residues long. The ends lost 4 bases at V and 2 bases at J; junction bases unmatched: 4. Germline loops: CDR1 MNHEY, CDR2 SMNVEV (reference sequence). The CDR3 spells CASSSPTGAYEQYF. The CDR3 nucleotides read TGTGCCAGCAGTTCCCCGACAGGGGCCTACGAGCAGTACTTC.

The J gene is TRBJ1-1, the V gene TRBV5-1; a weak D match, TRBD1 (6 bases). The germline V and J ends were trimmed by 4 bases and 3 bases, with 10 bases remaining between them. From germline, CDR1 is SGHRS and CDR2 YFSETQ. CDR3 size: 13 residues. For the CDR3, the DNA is TGCGCCAGCAGCAGGGGACAAGACACTGAAGCTTTCTTT. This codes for CASSRGQDTEAFF.

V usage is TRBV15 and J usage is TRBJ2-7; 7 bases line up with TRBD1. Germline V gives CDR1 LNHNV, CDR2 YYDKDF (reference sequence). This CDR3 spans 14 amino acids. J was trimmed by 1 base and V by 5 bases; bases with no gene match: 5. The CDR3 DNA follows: TGTGCCACCAGCCACAGGGGAATGTCCTACGAGCAGTACTTC. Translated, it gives CATSHRGMSYEQYF.

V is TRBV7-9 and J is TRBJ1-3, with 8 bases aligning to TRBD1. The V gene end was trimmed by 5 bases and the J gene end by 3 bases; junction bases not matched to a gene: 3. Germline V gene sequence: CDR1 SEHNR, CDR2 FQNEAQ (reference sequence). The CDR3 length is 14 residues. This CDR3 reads CASSPTGVGNTIYF. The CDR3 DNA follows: TGTGCCAGCAGCCCGACAGGGGTTGGAAACACCATATATTTT.

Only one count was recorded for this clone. In nucleotides, the CDR3 is TGTGCCAGCAGTTTTATGGTCGACAGGGCCAAAGAGACCCAGTACTTC. Protein sequence: CASSFMVDRAKETQYF. This chain links TRBV27 with TRBJ2-5; 7 bases map to TRBD1. Germline lookup yields CDR1 MNHEY and CDR2 SMNVEV (reference sequence). CDR3 length equals 16 residues. Trimming removed 3 bases from V and 3 bases from J; junction bases left unmatched: 10.

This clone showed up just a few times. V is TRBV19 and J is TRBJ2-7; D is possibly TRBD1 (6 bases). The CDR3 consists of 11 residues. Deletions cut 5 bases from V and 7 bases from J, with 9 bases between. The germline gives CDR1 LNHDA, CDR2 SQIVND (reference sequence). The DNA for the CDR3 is TGTGCCAGTAGTTACGGACAGGAGCAGTACTTC. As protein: CASSYGQEQYF.

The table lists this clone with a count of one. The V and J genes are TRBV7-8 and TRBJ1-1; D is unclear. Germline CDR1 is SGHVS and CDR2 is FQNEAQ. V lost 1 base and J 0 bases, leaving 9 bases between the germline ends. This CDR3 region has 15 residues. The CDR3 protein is CASSLETRVNTEAFF. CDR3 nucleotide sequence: TGTGCCAGCAGCTTAGAAACCAGAGTGAACACTGAAGCTTTCTTT. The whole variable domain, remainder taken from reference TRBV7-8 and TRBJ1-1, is GAGVSQSPRYKVAKRGQDVALRCDPISGHVSLFWYQQALGQGPEFLTYFQNEAQLDKSGLPSDRFFAERPEGSVSTLKIQRTQQEDSAVYLCASSLETRVNTEAFFGQGTRLTVV.

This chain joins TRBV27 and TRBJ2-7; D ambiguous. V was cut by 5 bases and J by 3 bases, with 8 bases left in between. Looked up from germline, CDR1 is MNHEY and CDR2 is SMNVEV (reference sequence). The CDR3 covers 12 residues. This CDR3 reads CASSPPYYEQYF. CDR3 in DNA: TGTGCCAGCAGTCCGCCTTACTACGAGCAGTACTTC.

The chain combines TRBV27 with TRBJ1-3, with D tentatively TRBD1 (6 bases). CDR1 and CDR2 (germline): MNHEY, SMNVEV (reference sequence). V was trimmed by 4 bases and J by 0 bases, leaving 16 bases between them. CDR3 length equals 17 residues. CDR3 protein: CASSYLTGYFSGNTIYF. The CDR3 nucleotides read TGTGCCAGCAGTTACCTCACAGGGTACTTCTCTGGAAACACCATATATTTT.

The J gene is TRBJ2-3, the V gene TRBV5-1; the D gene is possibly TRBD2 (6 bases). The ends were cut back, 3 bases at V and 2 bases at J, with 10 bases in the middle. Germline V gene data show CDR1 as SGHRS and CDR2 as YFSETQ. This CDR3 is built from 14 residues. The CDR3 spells CASSSRGTTDTQYF. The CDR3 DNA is TGCGCCAGCAGCTCCCGGGGGACCACAGATACGCAGTATTTT. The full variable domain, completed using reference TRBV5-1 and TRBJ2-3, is KAGVTQTPRYLIKTRGQQVTLSCSPISGHRSVSWYQQTPGQGLQFLFEYFSETQRNKGNFPGRFSGRQFSNSRSEMNVSTLELGDSALYLCASSSRGTTDTQYFGPGTRLTVL.

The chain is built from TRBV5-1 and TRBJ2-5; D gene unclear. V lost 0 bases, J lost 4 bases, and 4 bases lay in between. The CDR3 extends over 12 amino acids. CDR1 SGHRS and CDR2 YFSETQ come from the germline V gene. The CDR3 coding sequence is TGCGCCAGCAGCTTGGGTCCAGAGACCCAGTACTTC. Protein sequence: CASSLGPETQYF.

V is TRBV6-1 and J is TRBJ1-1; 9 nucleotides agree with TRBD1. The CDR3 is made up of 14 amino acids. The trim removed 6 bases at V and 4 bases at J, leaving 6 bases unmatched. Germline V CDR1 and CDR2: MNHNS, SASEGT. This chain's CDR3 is CASRGQGPGTEAFF. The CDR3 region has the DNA TGTGCCAGCAGGGGACAGGGCCCGGGCACTGAAGCTTTCTTT.

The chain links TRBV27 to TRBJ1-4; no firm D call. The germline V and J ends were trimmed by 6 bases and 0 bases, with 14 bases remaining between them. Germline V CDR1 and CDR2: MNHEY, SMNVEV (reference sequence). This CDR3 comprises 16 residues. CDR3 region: CASRGRSAATNEKLFF. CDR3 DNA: TGTGCCAGCAGGGGCCGGTCGGCAGCAACTAATGAAAAACTGTTTTTT.

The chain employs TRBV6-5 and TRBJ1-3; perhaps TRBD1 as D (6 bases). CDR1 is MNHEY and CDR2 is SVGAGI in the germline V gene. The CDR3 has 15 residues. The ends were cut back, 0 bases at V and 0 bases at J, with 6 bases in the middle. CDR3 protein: CASSYSTGSGNTIYF. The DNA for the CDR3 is TGTGCCAGCAGTTACTCGACAGGCTCTGGAAACACCATATATTTT.

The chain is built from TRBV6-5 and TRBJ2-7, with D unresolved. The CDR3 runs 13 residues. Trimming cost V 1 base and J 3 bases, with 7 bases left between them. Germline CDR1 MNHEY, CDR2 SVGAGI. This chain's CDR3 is CASSYLADYEQYF. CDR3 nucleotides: TGTGCCAGCAGTTACTTGGCAGACTACGAGCAGTACTTC.

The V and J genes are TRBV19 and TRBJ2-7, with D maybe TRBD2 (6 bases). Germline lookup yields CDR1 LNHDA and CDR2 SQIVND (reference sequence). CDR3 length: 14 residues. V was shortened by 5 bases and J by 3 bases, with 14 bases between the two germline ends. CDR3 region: CASSGRDNVYEQYF. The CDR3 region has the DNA TGTGCCAGTAGTGGGCGGGATAACGTCTACGAGCAGTACTTC.

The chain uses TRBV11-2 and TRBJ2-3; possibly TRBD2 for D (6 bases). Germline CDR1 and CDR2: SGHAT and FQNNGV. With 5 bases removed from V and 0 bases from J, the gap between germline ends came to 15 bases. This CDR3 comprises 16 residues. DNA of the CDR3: TGTGCCAGCAGCGCACAATCGGGGACTAGCACAGATACGCAGTATTTT. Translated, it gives CASSAQSGTSTDTQYF. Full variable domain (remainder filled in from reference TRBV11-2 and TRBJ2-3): EAGVAQSPRYKIIEKRQSVAFWCNPISGHATLYWYQQILGQGPKLLIQFQNNGVVDDSQLPKDRFSAERLKGVDSTLKIQPAKLEDSAVYLCASSAQSGTSTDTQYFGPGTRLTVL.

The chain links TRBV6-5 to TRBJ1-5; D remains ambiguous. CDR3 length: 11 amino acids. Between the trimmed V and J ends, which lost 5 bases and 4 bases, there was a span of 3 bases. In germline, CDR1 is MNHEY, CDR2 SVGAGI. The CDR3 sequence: CASSANQPQHF. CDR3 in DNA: TGTGCCAGCAGTGCGAATCAGCCCCAGCATTTT.

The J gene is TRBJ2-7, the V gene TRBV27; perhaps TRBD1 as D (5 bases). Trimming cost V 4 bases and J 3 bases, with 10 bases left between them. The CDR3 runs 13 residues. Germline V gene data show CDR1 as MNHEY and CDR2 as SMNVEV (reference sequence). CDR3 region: CASSYRTNYEQYF. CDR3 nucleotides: TGTGCCAGCAGTTATAGGACAAACTACGAGCAGTACTTC.

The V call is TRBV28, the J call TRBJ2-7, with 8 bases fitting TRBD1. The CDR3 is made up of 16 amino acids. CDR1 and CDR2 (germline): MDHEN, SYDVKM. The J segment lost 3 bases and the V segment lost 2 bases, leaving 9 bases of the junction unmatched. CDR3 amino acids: CASSLQGQEGLYEQYF. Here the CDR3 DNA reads TGTGCCAGCAGTTTACAGGGACAGGAGGGGCTCTACGAGCAGTACTTC.

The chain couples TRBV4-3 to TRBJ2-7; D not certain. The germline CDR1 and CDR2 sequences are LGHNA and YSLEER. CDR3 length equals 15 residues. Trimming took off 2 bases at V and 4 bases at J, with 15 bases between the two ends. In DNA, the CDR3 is TGCGCCAGCAGCCAAAGACGTGAAAGTGTTTACGAGCAGTACTTC. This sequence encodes CASSQRRESVYEQYF.

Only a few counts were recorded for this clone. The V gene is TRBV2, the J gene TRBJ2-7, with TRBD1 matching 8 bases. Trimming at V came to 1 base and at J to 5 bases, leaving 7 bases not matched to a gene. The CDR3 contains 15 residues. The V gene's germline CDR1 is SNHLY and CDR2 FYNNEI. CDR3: CASSEGTGWIDEQYF. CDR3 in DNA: TGTGCCAGCAGTGAAGGGACAGGGTGGATAGACGAGCAGTACTTC.

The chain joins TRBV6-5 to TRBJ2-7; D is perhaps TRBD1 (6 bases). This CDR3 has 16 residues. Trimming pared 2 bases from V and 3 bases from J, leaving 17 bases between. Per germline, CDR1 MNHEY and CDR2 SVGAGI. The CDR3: CASSYRKSRGSYEQYF. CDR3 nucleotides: TGTGCCAGCAGTTACCGGAAAAGCAGGGGAAGCTACGAGCAGTACTTC.

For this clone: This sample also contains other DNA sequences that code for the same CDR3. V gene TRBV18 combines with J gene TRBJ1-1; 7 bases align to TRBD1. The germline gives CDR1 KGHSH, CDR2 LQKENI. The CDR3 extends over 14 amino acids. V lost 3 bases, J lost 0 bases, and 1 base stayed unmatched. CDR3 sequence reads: CASSPDRMNTEAFF. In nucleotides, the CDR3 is TGTGCCAGCTCACCGGACAGGATGAACACTGAAGCTTTCTTT.

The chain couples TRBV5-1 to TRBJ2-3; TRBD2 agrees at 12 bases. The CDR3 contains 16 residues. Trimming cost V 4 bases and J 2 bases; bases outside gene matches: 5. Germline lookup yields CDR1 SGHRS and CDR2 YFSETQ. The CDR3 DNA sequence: TGCGCCAGCAGCGGGGGGACTAGCGGGCACACAGATACGCAGTATTTT. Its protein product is CASSGGTSGHTDTQYF. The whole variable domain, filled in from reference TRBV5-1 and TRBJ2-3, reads KAGVTQTPRYLIKTRGQQVTLSCSPISGHRSVSWYQQTPGQGLQFLFEYFSETQRNKGNFPGRFSGRQFSNSRSEMNVSTLELGDSALYLCASSGGTSGHTDTQYFGPGTRLTVL.

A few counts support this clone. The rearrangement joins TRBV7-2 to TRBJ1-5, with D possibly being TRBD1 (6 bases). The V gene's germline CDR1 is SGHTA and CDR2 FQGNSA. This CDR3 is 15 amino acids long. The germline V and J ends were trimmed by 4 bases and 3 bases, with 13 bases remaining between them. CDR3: CASSSQGSANQPQHF. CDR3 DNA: TGTGCCAGCAGCTCCCAGGGGTCTGCCAATCAGCCCCAGCATTTT.

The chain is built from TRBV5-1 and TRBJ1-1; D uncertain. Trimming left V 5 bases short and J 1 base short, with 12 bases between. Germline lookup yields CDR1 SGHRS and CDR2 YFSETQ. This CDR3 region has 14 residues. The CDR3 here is CASRTNFGNTEAFF. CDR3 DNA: TGCGCCAGCAGAACTAACTTCGGGAACACTGAAGCTTTCTTT.

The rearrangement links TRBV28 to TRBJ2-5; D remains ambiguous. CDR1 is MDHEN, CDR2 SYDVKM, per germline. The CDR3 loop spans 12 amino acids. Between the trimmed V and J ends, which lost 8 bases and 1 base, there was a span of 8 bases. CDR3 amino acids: CASGSAQETQYF. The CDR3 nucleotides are TGTGCCAGCGGATCAGCCCAAGAGACCCAGTACTTC.

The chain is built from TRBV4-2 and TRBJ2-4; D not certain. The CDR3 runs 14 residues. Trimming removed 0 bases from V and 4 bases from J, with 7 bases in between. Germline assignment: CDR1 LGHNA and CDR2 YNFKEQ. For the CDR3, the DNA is TGTGCCAGCAGCCAAGATCGCGAGAAAAACATTCAGTACTTC. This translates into CASSQDREKNIQYF.

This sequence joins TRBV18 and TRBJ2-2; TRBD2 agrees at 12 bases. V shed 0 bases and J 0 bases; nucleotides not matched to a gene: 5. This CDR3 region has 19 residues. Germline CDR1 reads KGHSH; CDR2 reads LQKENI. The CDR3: CASSPPGLAGGPNTGELFF. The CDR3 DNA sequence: TGTGCCAGCTCACCACCGGGGCTAGCGGGAGGGCCGAACACCGGGGAGCTGTTTTTT. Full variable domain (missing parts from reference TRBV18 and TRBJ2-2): NAGVMQNPRHLVRRRGQEARLRCSPMKGHSHVYWYRQLPEEGLKFMVYLQKENIIDESGMPKERFSAEFPKEGPSILRIQQVVRGDSAAYFCASSPPGLAGGPNTGELFFGEGSRLTVL.

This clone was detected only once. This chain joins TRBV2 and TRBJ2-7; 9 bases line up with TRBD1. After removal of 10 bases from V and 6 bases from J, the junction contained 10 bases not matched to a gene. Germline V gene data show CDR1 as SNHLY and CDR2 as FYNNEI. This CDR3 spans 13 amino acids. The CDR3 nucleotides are TGTGCCATCGACAGGGGGGCTCTTAGCGAGCAGTACTTC. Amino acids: CAIDRGALSEQYF.